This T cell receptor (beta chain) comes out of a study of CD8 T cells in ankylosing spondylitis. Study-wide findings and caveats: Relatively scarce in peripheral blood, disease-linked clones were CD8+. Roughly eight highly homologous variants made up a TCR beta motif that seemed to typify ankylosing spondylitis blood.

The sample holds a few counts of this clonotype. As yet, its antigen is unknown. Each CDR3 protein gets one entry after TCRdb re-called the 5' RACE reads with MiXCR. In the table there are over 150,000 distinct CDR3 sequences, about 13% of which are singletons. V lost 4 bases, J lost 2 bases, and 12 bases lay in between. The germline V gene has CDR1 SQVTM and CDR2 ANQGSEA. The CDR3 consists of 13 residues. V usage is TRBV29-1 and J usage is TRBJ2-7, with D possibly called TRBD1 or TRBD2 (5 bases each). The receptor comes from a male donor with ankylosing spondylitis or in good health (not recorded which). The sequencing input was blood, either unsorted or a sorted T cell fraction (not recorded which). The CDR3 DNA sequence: TGCAGCGTTGGGGAAGGGACCCCCTACGAGCAGTACTTC. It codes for CSVGEGTPYEQYF.